The next 10 T cell receptor beta chains were all read from a single sample in a study of breast tumors, draining lymph nodes, adjacent tissues. One entry per CDR3 protein results from TCRdb running MiXCR on the multiplex PCR reads. The repertoire holds fewer than 200,000 distinct CDR3 sequences, with roughly 30% as singletons. The lymph nodes were axillary draining lymph nodes from breast cancer patients. The sample was axillary lymph node tissue. Receptor source: a female donor with breast cancer. Some clones in this sample may be carry-over from other donors' samples.

This clonotype was detected ten times or more. This chain uses TRBV20-1 with TRBJ2-3, with D tentatively TRBD2 (7 bases). The CDR3 spans 16 residues. CDR1 and CDR2 (germline): DFQATT, SNEGSKA (reference sequence). With 0 bases removed from V and 5 bases from J, the gap between germline ends came to 18 bases. CDR3: CSAREYGGGNRDTQYF. The DNA of the CDR3 is TGCAGTGCTAGAGAGTACGGCGGGGGCAACCGAGATACGCAGTATTTT.

The chain is built from TRBV13 and TRBJ1-4; D gene unclear. The CDR3 is 17 amino acids. Germline assignment: CDR1 PRHDT and CDR2 FYEKMQ (reference sequence). V lost 0 bases to trimming and J lost 5 bases, with 16 bases between them. CDR3: CASSLGQAGGRNEKLFF. The DNA for the CDR3 is TGTGCCAGCAGCTTAGGACAAGCGGGAGGGCGAAATGAAAAACTGTTTTTT.

The sample holds many counts of this clonotype. The J gene is TRBJ1-4, the V gene TRBV5-8; possibly TRBD1 for D (6 bases). The CDR3 is 15 amino acids. Germline CDR1 reads SGHTS; CDR2 reads YDEGEE. V was clipped by 0 bases and J by 8 bases, with 14 bases between them. The CDR3 DNA is TGTGCCAGCAGCTTGGTTGGCAGGGGAGAAGAAAAACTGTTTTTT. The encoded protein is CASSLVGRGEEKLFF.

With respect to this clonotype: Because it lacks the conserved phenylalanine or tryptophan at the end, this CDR3 is likely a read error. The chain recombines TRBV12-3 or TRBV12-4 with TRBJ2-7, with D perhaps matching TRBD2 (5 bases). The CDR3 spans 14 residues. V shed 7 bases and J shed 6 bases, with 19 bases lying between them. This CDR3 reads CASNLGVGSTEQYL. The CDR3 coding sequence is TGTGCCAGCAACCTCGGGGTCGGGTCGACCGAGCAGTACCTC.

The chain employs TRBV27 and TRBJ2-7, with 13 bases matching TRBD2. Per germline, CDR1 MNHEY and CDR2 SMNVEV (reference sequence). The V segment lost 6 bases and the J segment 3 bases; nucleotides outside the gene matches: 5. CDR3 length: 15 residues. This CDR3 reads CASRPWTSGSYEQYF. For the CDR3, the DNA is TGTGCCAGCAGACCATGGACTAGCGGGAGCTACGAGCAGTACTTC.

This clonotype was seen ten or more times. The gene calls are TRBV5-6 and TRBJ1-2, with 9 nucleotides matching TRBD1. Germline V gene lookup returns CDR1 SGHDT and CDR2 YYEEEE. This CDR3 has 17 residues. V was pared by 3 bases and J by 6 bases, with 15 bases of the junction left unmatched. CDR3 region: CASSWTGTGNYLNGYTF. In DNA form, the CDR3 reads TGTGCCAGCAGCTGGACCGGGACAGGGAACTACCTCAATGGCTACACCTTC. Looking up the rest from reference TRBV5-6 and TRBJ1-2 gives the full variable domain: DAGVTQSPTHLIKTRGQQVTLRCSPKSGHDTVSWYQQALGQGPQFIFQYYEEEERQRGNFPDRFSGHQFPNYSSELNVNALLLGDSALYLCASSWTGTGNYLNGYTFGSGTRLTVV.

This chain joins TRBV13 and TRBJ2-7; D gene uncertain. Trimming removed 0 bases from V and 2 bases from J, with 11 bases in between. Germline values: CDR1 PRHDT, CDR2 FYEKMQ (reference sequence). The CDR3 sequence is 15 residues long. The CDR3 nucleotides read TGTGCCAGCAGCTTAGGACTACAACTTACCTACGAGCAGTACTTC. This sequence encodes CASSLGLQLTYEQYF.

The rearrangement uses TRBV5-1 and TRBJ2-3, with 10 nucleotides matching TRBD2. V shed 1 base, J shed 0 bases, and the junction held 2 bases outside the gene matches. This CDR3 is 16 amino acids long. The germline CDR1 and CDR2 sequences are SGHRS and YFSETQ. The CDR3 DNA reads as TGCGCCAGCAGCTTGAGCGGGAGGGCCAGCACAGATACGCAGTATTTT. Translating it yields CASSLSGRASTDTQYF. Full variable domain (missing parts from reference TRBV5-1 and TRBJ2-3): KAGVTQTPRYLIKTRGQQVTLSCSPISGHRSVSWYQQTPGQGLQFLFEYFSETQRNKGNFPGRFSGRQFSNSRSEMNVSTLELGDSALYLCASSLSGRASTDTQYFGPGTRLTVL.

This clonotype was seen ten or more times. This chain links TRBV18 with TRBJ2-7; D perhaps matches TRBD1 (5 bases). V was cut by 3 bases and J by 7 bases, with 16 bases left in between. Germline V CDR1 and CDR2: KGHSH, LQKENI. The CDR3 loop spans 14 amino acids. CDR3: CASSPLKGLGEQYF. The CDR3 coding sequence is TGTGCCAGCTCACCTCTGAAGGGGCTAGGGGAGCAGTACTTC. Full variable domain (missing parts from reference TRBV18 and TRBJ2-7): NAGVMQNPRHLVRRRGQEARLRCSPMKGHSHVYWYRQLPEEGLKFMVYLQKENIIDESGMPKERFSAEFPKEGPSILRIQQVVRGDSAAYFCASSPLKGLGEQYFGPGTRLTVT.

The chain uses TRBV2 and TRBJ2-5, with TRBD2 identical over 7 bases. Germline lookup yields CDR1 SNHLY and CDR2 FYNNEI. The CDR3 runs 15 residues. V trimming: 4 bases; J trimming: 5 bases; junction bases outside the gene matches: 10. CDR3 amino acids: CASSGLGGGSETQYF. For the CDR3, the DNA is TGTGCCAGCAGTGGACTCGGAGGCGGGAGCGAGACCCAGTACTTC.